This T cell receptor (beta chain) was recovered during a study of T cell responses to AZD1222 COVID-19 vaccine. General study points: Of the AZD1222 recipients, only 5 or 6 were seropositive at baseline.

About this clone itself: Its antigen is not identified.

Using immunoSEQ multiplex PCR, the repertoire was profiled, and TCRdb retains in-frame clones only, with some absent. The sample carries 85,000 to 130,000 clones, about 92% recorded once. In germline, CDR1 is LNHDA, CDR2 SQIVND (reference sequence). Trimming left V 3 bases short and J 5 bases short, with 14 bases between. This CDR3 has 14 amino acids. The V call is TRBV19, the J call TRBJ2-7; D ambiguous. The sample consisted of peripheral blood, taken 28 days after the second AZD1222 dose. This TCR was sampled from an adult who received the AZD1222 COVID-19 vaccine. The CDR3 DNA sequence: TGTGCCAGTAGTATCCAAGATGGGCGCAACGAGCAGTACTTC. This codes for CASSIQDGRNEQYF.